This TCR beta chain originates from a study of blood T cells in healthy people across ages (dated by TCRdb to between 2014 and 2017). About the investigation overall: In model experiments, roughly one uniquely barcoded TCR beta cDNA molecule per two T cells was captured by template switching. The study measured age-related changes in TCR beta repertoire diversity using deep sequencing normalized with unique cDNA molecular identifiers. To avoid experimental bias, donors of different ages were spread randomly across the sequencing lanes. Using the same blood draw, the study looked at two additional independent replicas of 1 million unique cDNA reads for two donors, one aged 18 to 29 and the other aged 80 or older. The donors were split into four age groups: young (average 16 years), middle-aged (nearly 40), aged (roughly 65) and long-lived (roughly 86). Results and caveats for the whole study, not just this receptor: The percentage of naive T cells measured by flow cytometry correlated strongly with observed TCR beta diversity. Estimates of total diversity from one million sequenced T cells were regarded as lower bounds and underestimates. Conclusive comparison of naive and antigen-experienced compartments was prevented by the profiling of bulk unsorted PBMCs. Compared with the aged group, the long-lived group had more naive CD4+ T cells, fewer expanded clones and increased TCR diversity, a pattern suggesting age selection. Donor CMV infection status was unknown, potentially confounding age-related changes in expanded clonotypes. Observed TCR beta diversity per million T cells fell roughly linearly with age, and a significant reduction was already apparent by age around 39.

Library construction relied on 5' RACE. Sequencing was carried out with an Illumina HiSeq 2500. The second PCR ran for about 7 to 11 cycles and used a J-beta primer mix along with a sample-barcoded 5' primer. Each TCR beta cDNA molecule received a unique molecular identifier from a template-switch 5' adaptor carrying 12 random nucleotides. Each sample yielded at least 3 million CDR3-containing paired-end reads. All of the RNA was converted into first-strand cDNA using the Mint cDNA synthesis kit, with a TRBC-specific oligonucleotide serving as the primer. After uracil-DNA glycosylase treatment, a first 18-cycle PCR used universal primers M1SS and BC2_uni_R on all cDNA. From the authors' description of their analysis: For normalization, 1 million high-quality reads were randomly selected from each sample, with every read carrying a distinct molecular identifier. Instead of being binned into consensus sequences, reads that shared molecular identifiers were thrown out. MiTCR, run with a Q25 quality threshold and the strictest error-elimination algorithm, handled CDR3 identification, clonotype clustering and error correction. A nonparametric unseen species model with Euler transformation was used to estimate lower-bound total TCR beta diversity. The public reads were run again by TCRdb, first through fastp at Q25 and then through MiXCR, and only productive beta chains were kept. Here each entry gathers all rows of one CDR3 protein and keeps the most common genes and DNA. The V and J calls, along with clone size, are taken from TCRdb and not from the paper's own processing. This sample lists some 880,000 distinct CDR3 sequences; 35% to 40% were detected once. The top ten constitute 10% to 15% of the sample.

Counted from cysteine to phenylalanine, this CDR3 has 14 amino acids. Of the read, only the CDR3 DNA is kept; its 42 bases are in frame from base 1. V has 0 bases trimmed and J has 3 bases trimmed; junction bases matching no gene number 3. Based on the germline V gene (reference sequence), the CDR1 and CDR2 sequences are DFQATT and SNEGSKA. Systemically healthy Caucasian individuals from Russia, 39 in total and aged about 6 to 100 years, were included as donors. Each donor gave 8 to 10 milliliters of peripheral blood, drawn into EDTA-treated Vacutainer tubes. Ficoll-Paque density-gradient centrifugation was used to isolate PBMCs, with at least 6.5 million obtained per sample. Total RNA was extracted from PBMCs with Trizol reagent, with at least 6 micrograms obtained per sample. Naive CD45RAhigh/CD27high T cell percentages were measured by flow cytometry on a PBMC aliquot from every donor. A word on this clonotype: Its antigen is not yet known. Base qualities are not provided; no much larger clone lies one nucleotide away.

The clonotype originates from a man aged 18 to 29 in good health. The chain is made from TRBV20-1 and TRBJ2-7, with TRBD2 matching 9 junction bases. Material: blood. The CDR3 loop reads CSARDSGGIYEQYF. The sequenced DNA: TGCAGTGCTAGAGATAGCGGGGGAATCTACGAGCAGTACTTC.